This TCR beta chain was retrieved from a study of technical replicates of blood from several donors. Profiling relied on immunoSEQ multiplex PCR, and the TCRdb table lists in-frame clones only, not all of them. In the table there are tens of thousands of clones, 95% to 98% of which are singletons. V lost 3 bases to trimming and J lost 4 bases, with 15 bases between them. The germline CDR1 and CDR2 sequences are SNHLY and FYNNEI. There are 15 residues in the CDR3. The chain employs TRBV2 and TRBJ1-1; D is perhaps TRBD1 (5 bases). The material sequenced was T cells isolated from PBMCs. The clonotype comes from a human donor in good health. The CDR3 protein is CASSDLAGLGTEAFF. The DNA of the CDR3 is TGTGCCAGCAGTGATCTCGCAGGGCTAGGCACTGAAGCTTTCTTT.